This is a list of T cell receptor beta chains from one sample in a study of T-cell reconstitution after alpha-beta-depleted transplantation in children. TCRdb fed the PCR reads into MiXCR, producing one record per CDR3 protein. The profile shows a few hundred thousand distinct CDR3 sequences, under 30% of them singletons. The sample consisted of PBMCs, taken before TCRalphabeta/CD19-depleted stem cell transplant. Receptors were obtained from a girl under 10 years old with Fanconi anemia, due to receive a stem cell transplant. The CDR3 runs from the conserved cysteine through the conserved F or W. A D gene is named only where the DNA matches it firmly. Clone size, where shown, is once, few, many, or a class for clones that have expanded.

>TRBJ1-1|TRBV7-8|.|.
CASSLVMGSGVEAFF
TGTGCCAGCAGCTTAGTAATGGGAAGTGGCGTGGAAGCTTTCTTT
>TRBJ2-7|TRBV20-1|.|.
CSARAYGRGGYEQYF
TGCAGTGCTAGAGCATACGGCAGGGGAGGCTACGAGCAGTACTTC
>TRBJ2-7|TRBV28|TRBD1|many
CASSSPSNRGRWGDEQYF
TGTGCCAGCAGTAGTCCGAGTAACAGGGGGCGCTGGGGGGACGAGCAGTACTTC
>TRBJ2-5|TRBV12-5|.|many
CASNSKWVGETQYF
TGTGCTAGTAATTCGAAGTGGGTGGGAGAGACCCAGTACTTC
>TRBJ2-7|TRBV7-2|.|.
CASSLDRVGYEQYF
TGTGCCAGCAGCTTAGACAGGGTAGGCTACGAGCAGTACTTC
>TRBJ2-1|TRBV4-2|.|.
CASSQDREAPNNEQFF
TGTGCCAGCAGCCAAGATAGGGAAGCCCCCAACAATGAGCAGTTCTTC
>TRBJ2-7|TRBV9|.|.
CASSVEAGTYEQYF
TGTGCCAGCAGCGTAGAAGCAGGCACCTACGAGCAGTACTTC
>TRBJ2-7|TRBV2|TRBD1|.
CASRYRGTYEQYF
TGTGCCAGCAGATACAGGGGGACCTACGAGCAGTACTTC
>TRBJ2-1|TRBV18|TRBD1|few
CASSRTGGGNEQFF
TGTGCCAGCTCACGGACAGGGGGTGGCAATGAGCAGTTCTTC
>TRBJ2-1|TRBV20-1|TRBD2|.
CSGLAYLANEQFF
TGCAGTGGACTAGCGTATCTTGCCAATGAGCAGTTCTTC
>TRBJ2-1|TRBV20-1|.|.
CSARDLRAYNEQFF
TGCAGTGCTAGAGATCTGCGGGCCTACAATGAGCAGTTCTTC
>TRBJ2-3|TRBV9|TRBD1|few
CASSQHGQGDTDTQYF
TGTGCCAGCAGCCAACACGGACAGGGGGACACAGATACGCAGTATTTT
>TRBJ1-1|TRBV28|.|many
CASSPTNTEAFF
TGTGCCAGCAGCCCGACGAACACTGAAGCTTTCTTT
>TRBJ2-1|TRBV19|.|.
CASSMVDSLREQFF
TGTGCCAGTAGTATGGTGGACTCTCTCCGTGAGCAGTTCTTC
>TRBJ1-4|TRBV11-2|.|.
CASSFTRAGELFF
TGTGCCAGCAGCTTTACACGCGCTGGGGAACTGTTTTTT
>TRBJ2-1|TRBV6-5|TRBD2|many
CASSYPQREGYNEQFF
TGTGCCAGCAGTTACCCCCAGCGGGAGGGCTACAATGAGCAGTTCTTC
>TRBJ2-4|TRBV28|.|few
CASSPPRGLGAKNIQYF
TGTGCCAGCAGTCCCCCCAGGGGATTAGGAGCCAAAAACATTCAGTACTTC
>TRBJ2-5|TRBV29-1|.|.
CSVVPGGDF
TGCAGCGTTGTGCCCGGAGGCGACTTC
>TRBJ2-7|TRBV7-6|.|few
CASSGEQSSYEQYF
TGTGCCAGCAGCGGGGAACAGAGCTCCTACGAGCAGTACTTC
>TRBJ2-5|TRBV7-2|.|many
CASSLQIAQETQYF
TGTGCCAGCAGCTTACAGATAGCTCAAGAGACCCAGTACTTC
>TRBJ2-3|TRBV20-1|TRBD2|many
CSASGTGTGTSGGTDTQYF
TGCAGTGCTAGCGGGACCGGGACAGGGACTAGCGGGGGCACAGATACGCAGTATTTT
>TRBJ2-5|TRBV5-5|.|.
CASSLVLRVGQETQYF
TGTGCCAGCAGCTTGGTTTTACGGGTGGGCCAAGAGACCCAGTACTTC
>TRBJ1-2|TRBV28|.|few
CASTLMTGYGYTF
TGTGCCAGCACCCTAATGACAGGCTATGGCTACACCTTC
>TRBJ2-7|TRBV18|.|few
CASSPDISYEQYF
TGTGCCAGCTCACCCGACATCTCCTACGAGCAGTACTTC
>TRBJ2-7|TRBV20-1|TRBD2|many
CSARDPTSALSYEQYF
TGCAGTGCTAGAGATCCTACTAGCGCCCTTTCCTACGAGCAGTACTTC
>TRBJ2-3|TRBV3-1|.|.
CASDPGDSTDTQYF
TGTGCCAGCGATCCCGGAGATAGCACAGATACGCAGTATTTT
>TRBJ2-3|TRBV6-1|TRBD2|many
CASSVLAGALPTDTQYF
TGTGCCAGCAGTGTCCTAGCGGGCGCACTACCCACAGATACGCAGTATTTT